Here is one T cell receptor beta chain with its context. This record belongs to a study of blood T cell repertoires in COVID-19. In the original analysis: Reference gene primer amplification gave estimated nucleated cell counts. The assay was immunoSEQ multiplex PCR, and TCRdb's table has in-frame clones only and misses some. Clone size and V and J calls were adopted from that table, with D and trimming inferred from the DNA. The table has around 140,000 clones, roughly 85% seen once; the top ten hold approximately 4.5%. Germline values: CDR1 SGDLS, CDR2 YYNGEE. The CDR3 contains 18 residues. J lost 3 bases, V lost 0 bases, and 9 bases had no gene match.

Material for sequencing was PBMCs or T cells enriched from blood (not recorded which). This sequence originates from a man in his forties or fifties who had recovered from COVID-19. The gene calls are TRBV9 and TRBJ2-2; 9 nucleotides agree with TRBD2. The CDR3 DNA reads as TGTGCCAGCAGCGTAGAAAGCGGGGGGCCCCCGGACACCGGGGAGCTGTTTTTT. Protein: CASSVESGGPPDTGELFF.